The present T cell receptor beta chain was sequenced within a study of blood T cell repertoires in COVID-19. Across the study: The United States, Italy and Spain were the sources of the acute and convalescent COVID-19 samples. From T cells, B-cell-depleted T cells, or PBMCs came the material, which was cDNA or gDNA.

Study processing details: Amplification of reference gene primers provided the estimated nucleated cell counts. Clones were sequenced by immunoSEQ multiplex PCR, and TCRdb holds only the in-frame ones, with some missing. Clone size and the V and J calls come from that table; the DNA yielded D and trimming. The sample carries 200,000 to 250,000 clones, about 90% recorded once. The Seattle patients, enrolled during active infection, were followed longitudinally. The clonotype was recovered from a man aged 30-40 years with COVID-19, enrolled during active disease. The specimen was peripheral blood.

As DNA, the CDR3 is TGTGCCAGCAGCCAAGATTCCCCTCGGACAACCGGGGAGCTGTTTTTT. Translation: CASSQDSPRTTGELFF. The V call is TRBV4-2, the J call TRBJ2-2, with a possible D match to TRBD1 (5 bases). CDR3 length: 16 residues. V was shortened by 0 bases and J by 5 bases, with 13 bases between the two germline ends. The V gene's germline CDR1 is LGHNA and CDR2 YNFKEQ.